These 26 T cell receptor beta chains were sequenced from one sample in a study of T-cell memory formation after mild COVID-19. MiXCR was run by TCRdb on the 5' RACE reads, yielding one entry per CDR3 protein. In the table there are 120,000 to 150,000 distinct CDR3 sequences, roughly 21% of which are singletons. The sequencing input was PBMCs or a T cell subset sorted from them (not recorded which). These receptors originate from an adult woman who had mild COVID-19 (a few samples of this study predate the infection). Cell type and time point are not known.

This clonotype was recorded a few times. The rearrangement joins TRBV24-1 to TRBJ2-1, with D perhaps matching TRBD2 (6 bases). Trimming left V 4 bases short and J 4 bases short, with 10 bases between. The germline V gene has CDR1 KGHDR and CDR2 SFDVKD. The CDR3 length is 14 residues. The CDR3, as DNA: TGTGCCACCAGTGAGGGAGGCTTTTACAATGAGCAGTTCTTC. Protein: CATSEGGFYNEQFF.

The V call is TRBV12-3 or TRBV12-4, the J call TRBJ2-7; the match to TRBD1 covers 7 bases. J lost 3 bases, V lost 1 base, and 12 bases had no gene match. The CDR3 has 17 residues. CDR3 nucleotide sequence: TGTGCCAGCAGTTTAGTGGCCGTCTGGGACAGCCACTACGAGCAGTACTTC. This sequence encodes CASSLVAVWDSHYEQYF.

This clonotype was detected only a few times. The chain couples TRBV12-3 or TRBV12-4 to TRBJ1-1; 10 bases are a match to TRBD1. This CDR3 is built from 15 residues. Germline trimming cut 6 bases from V and 6 bases from J; bases unmatched to any gene: 10. CDR3 amino acids: CASSLQGQGISEAFF. CDR3 DNA: TGTGCCAGCAGCCTACAGGGACAGGGGATTTCTGAAGCTTTCTTT.

This clonotype showed up just once. V is TRBV12-3 or TRBV12-4 and J is TRBJ2-1; 10 bases align to TRBD1. The CDR3 spans 15 residues. V trimming: 6 bases; J trimming: 7 bases; junction bases outside the gene matches: 9. The CDR3 bases are TGTGCCAGCAGGCCCGGGACAGGGGTAAGGAATGAGCAGTTCTTC. Its protein product is CASRPGTGVRNEQFF.

The chain employs TRBV7-2 and TRBJ2-7, with 10 bases identical to TRBD2. The V gene's germline CDR1 is SGHTA and CDR2 FQGNSA. V lost 0 bases to trimming and J lost 2 bases; unmatched junction nucleotides: 1. The CDR3 is 15 amino acids. The CDR3 sequence: CASSLASGGAYEQYF. The DNA for the CDR3 is TGTGCCAGCAGCTTAGCAAGCGGGGGGGCCTACGAGCAGTACTTC.

The table lists this clonotype with many counts. The chain employs TRBV12-3 or TRBV12-4 and TRBJ2-3, with 8 positions matching TRBD2. V was clipped by 5 bases and J by 8 bases; unmatched bases: 3. CDR3 length equals 12 residues. The CDR3 protein is CASSQSGSTQYF. As DNA, the CDR3 is TGTGCCAGCAGTCAGAGCGGGAGTACGCAGTATTTT.

A few counts support this clonotype. CDR3 in amino acids: CASSFGLAGGYYEQYF. The CDR3, as DNA: TGTGCCAGCAGTTTCGGACTAGCGGGAGGTTACTACGAGCAGTACTTC. The chain has TRBV12-3 or TRBV12-4 and TRBJ2-7; 14 nucleotides line up with TRBD2. Unmatched junction bases numbered 4, after V lost 3 bases and J lost 3 bases. The CDR3 consists of 16 residues.

V is TRBV9 and J is TRBJ1-2; D might be TRBD1 (6 bases). Germline CDR1 SGDLS, CDR2 YYNGEE. The CDR3 runs to 16 residues. Trimming shortened V by 5 bases and J by 4 bases, and 21 bases separated the two germline ends. CDR3 bases: TGTGCCAGCAGTGGAATTGACAGGTTCCGGGGCTATGGCTACACCTTC. This codes for CASSGIDRFRGYGYTF.

The V call is TRBV18, the J call TRBJ2-1, with a weak D call TRBD1 (5 bases). Trimming removed 4 bases from V and 8 bases from J, with 9 bases in between. This CDR3 comprises 12 residues. Per the germline V gene, CDR1 is KGHSH and CDR2 is LQKENI. This chain's CDR3 is CASSRRGDEQFF. CDR3 nucleotides: TGTGCCAGCTCACGAAGGGGTGATGAGCAGTTCTTC.

This clonotype was detected many times. The rearrangement joins TRBV7-2 to TRBJ2-5; D may match TRBD1 or TRBD2 (5 bases each). The CDR3 contains 15 residues. Per the germline V gene, CDR1 is SGHTA and CDR2 is FQGNSA. Trimming removed 0 bases at V and 2 bases at J, with 10 bases between. For the CDR3, the DNA is TGTGCCAGCAGCTTAGCGAGGGGATGGCAAGAGACCCAGTACTTC. The encoded protein is CASSLARGWQETQYF. Full variable domain (rest looked up from reference TRBV7-2 and TRBJ2-5): GAGVSQSPSNKVTEKGKDVELRCDPISGHTALYWYRQSLGQGLEFLIYFQGNSAPDKSGLPSDRFSAERTGGSVSTLTIQRTQQEDSAVYLCASSLARGWQETQYFGPGTRLLVL.

The V call is TRBV5-1, the J call TRBJ1-2, with D tentatively TRBD1 (6 bases). Germline V gene sequence: CDR1 SGHRS, CDR2 YFSETQ. This CDR3 region has 15 residues. V shed 0 bases and J shed 6 bases, with 15 bases lying between them. The CDR3 nucleotides are TGCGCCAGCAGCTTGGCCCCCGGGACAAGAAATGGCTACACCTTC. Its translation is CASSLAPGTRNGYTF.

This clonotype has a handful of counts. The gene calls are TRBV7-8 and TRBJ2-7; 12 bases agree with TRBD1. The CDR3 contains 17 residues. Germline CDR1 is SGHVS and CDR2 is FQNEAQ. With 1 base clipped from V and 0 bases from J, the junction kept 4 bases outside the gene matches. CDR3 in DNA: TGTGCCAGCAGCTTAGGGGACAGGGGGCCCTACTCCTACGAGCAGTACTTC. This gives the protein CASSLGDRGPYSYEQYF.

This clonotype has only a few counts. The genes are TRBV5-1 and TRBJ2-4; TRBD1 agrees at 8 bases. The ends lost 4 bases at V and 6 bases at J; junction bases unmatched: 6. Germline assignment: CDR1 SGHRS and CDR2 YFSETQ. The CDR3 runs 14 residues. CDR3 coding DNA: TGCGCCAGCAGCGGAGGGACAGGAGGAAACATTCAGTACTTC. As protein: CASSGGTGGNIQYF. Full variable domain (remainder filled in from reference TRBV5-1 and TRBJ2-4): KAGVTQTPRYLIKTRGQQVTLSCSPISGHRSVSWYQQTPGQGLQFLFEYFSETQRNKGNFPGRFSGRQFSNSRSEMNVSTLELGDSALYLCASSGGTGGNIQYFGAGTRLSVL.

The table lists this clonotype with a few counts. V usage is TRBV3-1 and J usage is TRBJ1-1, with D perhaps matching TRBD1 (5 bases). Germline loops: CDR1 LGHDT, CDR2 YNNKEL (reference sequence). V gave up 1 base and J gave up 4 bases, with 16 bases separating them. CDR3 length: 16 residues. The CDR3 nucleotides are TGTGCCAGCAGCCAAGTATCTTCTGGAGGGGCCACTGAAGCTTTCTTT. Amino acid sequence: CASSQVSSGGATEAFF.

This clonotype was seen a handful of times. CDR3 sequence: CSAPQQGNYGYTF. CDR3 sequence (DNA): TGCAGTGCCCCCCAACAGGGGAACTATGGCTACACCTTC. The chain recombines TRBV20-1 with TRBJ1-2; 7 nucleotides match TRBD1. Per the germline V gene, CDR1 is DFQATT and CDR2 is SNEGSKA (reference sequence). The CDR3 is made up of 13 amino acids. Unmatched junction bases numbered 6, after V lost 6 bases and J lost 2 bases.

V gene TRBV12-3 or TRBV12-4 combines with J gene TRBJ2-1; 10 bases are shared with TRBD1. The length of the CDR3 is 14 residues. V dropped 6 bases and J dropped 10; count of bases not matched to a gene: 9. The DNA of the CDR3 is TGTGCCAGCAGGCCCGGGACAGGGGCGGGAGAGCAGTTCTTC. Translated: CASRPGTGAGEQFF.

V and J are TRBV12-3 or TRBV12-4 and TRBJ2-7, with D perhaps being TRBD1 or TRBD2 (7 bases each). The CDR3 covers 14 residues. Trimming cost V 10 bases and J 2 bases, with 18 bases left between them. In DNA form, the CDR3 reads TGTGCCACCGCAAGGGGAGGGGGCACCTACGAGCAGTACTTC. Translation: CATARGGGTYEQYF.

In its sample, this clonotype was seen a few times. The V gene is TRBV5-1, the J gene TRBJ2-7; 9 bases agree with TRBD2. Germline V gene sequence: CDR1 SGHRS, CDR2 YFSETQ. The CDR3 runs 14 residues. With 0 bases clipped from V and 3 bases from J, the junction kept 1 base outside the gene matches. CDR3 nucleotide sequence: TGCGCCAGCAGCTTGGGACTAGCGGACTACGAGCAGTACTTC. Encoded protein: CASSLGLADYEQYF.

The J gene is TRBJ2-7, the V gene TRBV29-1; 10 nucleotides agree with TRBD2. The trim removed 7 bases at V and 10 bases at J, leaving 13 bases unmatched. This CDR3 comprises 13 residues. Germline CDR1 is SQVTM and CDR2 is ANQGSEA. This CDR3 is CSARTGTSASQYF. DNA for the CDR3: TGCAGCGCCCGCACCGGGACTAGCGCCTCTCAGTACTTC.

The V and J genes are TRBV12-3 or TRBV12-4 and TRBJ2-5, with no clear D. The length of the CDR3 is 11 residues. V lost 5 bases and J 4 bases, leaving 5 bases between the germline ends. The CDR3 DNA is TGTGCCAGCAGTGTGACAGAGACCCAGTACTTC. It translates to CASSVTETQYF.

Only one count was recorded for this clonotype. One junction end disagrees with the germline gene, perhaps due to a read error. This chain connects TRBV7-7 to TRBJ2-2; 10 positions match TRBD2. The CDR3 loop spans 17 amino acids. The germline CDR1 and CDR2 sequences are SSHAT and FNYEAQ (reference sequence). The CDR3 DNA follows: TGTGCTAGCAGCTTAGGAGCGGGAGGGCCCTTGGCCGGGGAGCTGTTTTTT. Encoded protein: CASSLGAGGPLAGELFF.

This clonotype was seen a handful of times. The rearrangement uses TRBV6-5 and TRBJ2-5; D is uncertain. This CDR3 comprises 13 residues. The V gene's germline CDR1 is MNHEY and CDR2 SVGAGI. The germline V and J ends were trimmed by 2 bases and 3 bases, with 7 bases remaining between them. CDR3 region: CASSYTGKETQYF. As DNA, the CDR3 is TGTGCCAGCAGTTACACGGGTAAAGAGACCCAGTACTTC.

In this sample, this clonotype turned up a few times. The chain carries TRBV24-1 and TRBJ2-1, with D perhaps TRBD2 (6 bases). V was clipped by 3 bases and J by 0 bases, with 14 bases between them. Per germline, CDR1 KGHDR and CDR2 SFDVKD. This CDR3 spans 17 amino acids. The CDR3 loop is CATSDGGALSSYNEQFF. CDR3 DNA: TGTGCCACCAGTGATGGCGGGGCTTTGAGCTCCTACAATGAGCAGTTCTTC.

This clonotype showed up just a few times. The chain has TRBV4-1 and TRBJ2-7; D is possibly TRBD2 (5 bases). V lost 1 base and J 1 base, leaving 14 bases between the germline ends. Germline lookup yields CDR1 MGHRA and CDR2 YSYEKL. The CDR3 length is 16 residues. This chain's CDR3 is CASSQGRLRGSYEQYF. The CDR3, as DNA: TGCGCCAGCAGCCAAGGACGACTTCGGGGATCCTACGAGCAGTACTTC.

This clonotype was picked up a small number of times. The V gene is TRBV20-1, the J gene TRBJ2-5, with TRBD2 matching over 10 bases. The CDR3 extends over 15 amino acids. The germline V gene has CDR1 DFQATT and CDR2 SNEGSKA (reference sequence). After removal of 2 bases from V and 5 bases from J, the junction contained 8 bases not matched to a gene. Here the CDR3 DNA reads TGCAGTGCTAGACGCCCTAGCGGGAGTCTGGAGACCCAGTACTTC. It specifies CSARRPSGSLETQYF.

This clonotype came up a few times. The rearrangement links TRBV7-9 to TRBJ2-7; D is perhaps TRBD1 (6 bases). The germline CDR1 and CDR2 sequences are SEHNR and FQNEAQ (reference sequence). Trimming cost V 3 bases and J 2 bases, with 8 bases left between them. The CDR3 has 13 amino acids. CDR3 loop: CASSFEGAYEQYF. The CDR3 bases are TGTGCCAGCAGCTTTGAGGGGGCCTACGAGCAGTACTTC.